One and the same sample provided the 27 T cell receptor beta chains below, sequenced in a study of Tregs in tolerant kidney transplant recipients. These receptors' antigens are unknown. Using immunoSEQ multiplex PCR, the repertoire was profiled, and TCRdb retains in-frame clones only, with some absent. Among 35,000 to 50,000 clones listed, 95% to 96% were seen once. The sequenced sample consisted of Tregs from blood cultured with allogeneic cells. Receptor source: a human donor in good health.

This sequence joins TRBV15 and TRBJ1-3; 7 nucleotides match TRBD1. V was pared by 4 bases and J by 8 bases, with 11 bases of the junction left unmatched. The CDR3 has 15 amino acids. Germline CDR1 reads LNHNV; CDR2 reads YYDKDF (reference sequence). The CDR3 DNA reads TGTGCCACCAGCAAGGGGGACAGATATAGTGACACCATATATTTT. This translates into CATSKGDRYSDTIYF.

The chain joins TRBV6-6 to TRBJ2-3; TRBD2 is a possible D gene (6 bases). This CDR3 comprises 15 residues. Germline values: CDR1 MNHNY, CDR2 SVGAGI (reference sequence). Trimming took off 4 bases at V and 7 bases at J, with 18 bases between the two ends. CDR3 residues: CASSSSQLGGNTQYF. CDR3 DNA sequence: TGTGCCAGCAGTTCCTCTCAGTTGGGGGGAAATACGCAGTATTTT.

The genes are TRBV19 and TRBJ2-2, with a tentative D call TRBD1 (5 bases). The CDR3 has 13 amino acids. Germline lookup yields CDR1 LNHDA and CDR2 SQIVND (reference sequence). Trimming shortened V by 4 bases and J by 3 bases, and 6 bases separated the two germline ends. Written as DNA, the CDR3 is TGTGCCAGTAGTACAGGGTACACCGGGGAGCTGTTTTTT. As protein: CASSTGYTGELFF.

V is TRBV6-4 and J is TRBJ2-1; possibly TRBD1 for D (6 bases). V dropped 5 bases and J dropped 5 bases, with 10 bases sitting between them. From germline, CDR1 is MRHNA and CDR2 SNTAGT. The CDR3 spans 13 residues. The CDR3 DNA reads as TGTGCCAGCAGTTACAGGGACGACAATGAGCAGTTCTTC. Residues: CASSYRDDNEQFF.

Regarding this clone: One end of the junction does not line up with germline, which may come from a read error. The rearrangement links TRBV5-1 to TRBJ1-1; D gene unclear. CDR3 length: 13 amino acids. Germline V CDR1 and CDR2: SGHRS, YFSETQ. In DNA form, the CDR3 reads TGCGCCAGCAGGTTGGGTCTGAACACTGAAGCTTTCTTT. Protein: CASRLGLNTEAFF.

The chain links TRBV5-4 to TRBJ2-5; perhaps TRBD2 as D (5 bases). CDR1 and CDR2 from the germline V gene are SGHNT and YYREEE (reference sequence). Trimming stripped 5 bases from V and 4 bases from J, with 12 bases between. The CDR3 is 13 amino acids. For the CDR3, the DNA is TGTGCCAGCAGGAGGGAAGGGCGAGAGACCCAGTACTTC. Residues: CASRREGRETQYF. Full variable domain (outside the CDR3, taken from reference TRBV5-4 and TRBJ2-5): ETGVTQSPTHLIKTRGQQVTLRCSSQSGHNTVSWYQQALGQGPQFIFQYYREEENGRGNFPPRFSGLQFPNYSSELNVNALELDDSALYLCASRREGRETQYFGPGTRLLVL.

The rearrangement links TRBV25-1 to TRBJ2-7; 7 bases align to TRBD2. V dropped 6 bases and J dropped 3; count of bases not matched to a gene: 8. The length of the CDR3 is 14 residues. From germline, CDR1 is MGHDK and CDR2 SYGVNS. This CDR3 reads CASRPAGRYYEQYF. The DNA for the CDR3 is TGTGCCAGCAGGCCAGCGGGACGATACTACGAGCAGTACTTC.

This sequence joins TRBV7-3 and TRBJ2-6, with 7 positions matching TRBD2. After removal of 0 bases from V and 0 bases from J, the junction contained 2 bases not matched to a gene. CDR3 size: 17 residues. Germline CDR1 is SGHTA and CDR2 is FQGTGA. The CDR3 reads CASSLTAGVSGANVLTF. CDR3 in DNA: TGTGCCAGCAGCTTAACGGCGGGGGTCTCTGGGGCCAACGTCCTGACTTTC.

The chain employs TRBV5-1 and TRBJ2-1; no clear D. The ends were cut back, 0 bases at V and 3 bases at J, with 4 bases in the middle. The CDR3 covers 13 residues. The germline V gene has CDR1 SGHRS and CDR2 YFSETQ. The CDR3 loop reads CASSLGSYNEQFF. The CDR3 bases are TGCGCCAGCAGCTTGGGTAGCTACAATGAGCAGTTCTTC.

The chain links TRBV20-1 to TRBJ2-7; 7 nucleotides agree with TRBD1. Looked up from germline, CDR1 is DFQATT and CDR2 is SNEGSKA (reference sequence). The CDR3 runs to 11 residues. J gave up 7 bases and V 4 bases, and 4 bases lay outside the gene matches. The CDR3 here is CSAKGAFEQYF. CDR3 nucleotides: TGCAGTGCTAAGGGGGCGTTTGAGCAGTACTTC.

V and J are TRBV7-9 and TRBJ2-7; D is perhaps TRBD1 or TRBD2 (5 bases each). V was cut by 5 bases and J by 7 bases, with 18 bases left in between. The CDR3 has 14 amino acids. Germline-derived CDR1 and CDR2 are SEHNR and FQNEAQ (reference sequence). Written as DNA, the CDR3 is TGTGCCAGCAGCCCACCGGGACGGGCCGGGGAGCAGTACTTC. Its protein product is CASSPPGRAGEQYF.

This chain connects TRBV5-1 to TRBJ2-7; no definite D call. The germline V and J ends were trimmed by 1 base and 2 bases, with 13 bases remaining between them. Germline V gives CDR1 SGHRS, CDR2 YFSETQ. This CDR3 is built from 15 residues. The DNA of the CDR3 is TGCGCCAGCAGCTTGAATCTAGGGTCCACCTACGAGCAGTACTTC. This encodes CASSLNLGSTYEQYF.

The CDR3 nucleotides read TGTGCCAGCAGTTCCCCCGCGGGGGCTAGCAATCAGCCCCAGCATTTT. Translated: CASSSPAGASNQPQHF. This chain joins TRBV6-6 and TRBJ1-5; the D gene is possibly TRBD1 (6 bases). The CDR3 extends over 16 amino acids. V was pared by 4 bases and J by 0 bases, with 13 bases between. Germline V gene lookup returns CDR1 MNHNY and CDR2 SVGAGI (reference sequence).

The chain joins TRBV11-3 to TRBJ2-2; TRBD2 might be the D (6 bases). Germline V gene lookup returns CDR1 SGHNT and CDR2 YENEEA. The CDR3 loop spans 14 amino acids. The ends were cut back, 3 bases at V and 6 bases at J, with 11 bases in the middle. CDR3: CASSFEEGAGELFF. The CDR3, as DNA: TGTGCCAGCAGCTTCGAGGAGGGAGCCGGGGAGCTGTTTTTT. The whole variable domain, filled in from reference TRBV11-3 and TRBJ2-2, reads EAGVVQSPRYKIIEKKQPVAFWCNPISGHNTLYWYLQNLGQGPELLIRYENEEAVDDSQLPKDRFSAERLKGVDSTLKIQPAELGDSAVYLCASSFEEGAGELFFGEGSRLTVL.

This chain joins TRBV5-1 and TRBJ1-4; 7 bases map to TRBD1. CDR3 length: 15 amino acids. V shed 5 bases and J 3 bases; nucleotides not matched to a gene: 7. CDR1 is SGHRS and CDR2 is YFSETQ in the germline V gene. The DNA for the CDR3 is TGCGCCAGCAGTCCTGGGGGACAGCCTAATGAAAAACTGTTTTTT. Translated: CASSPGGQPNEKLFF. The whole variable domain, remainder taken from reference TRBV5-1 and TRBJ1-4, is KAGVTQTPRYLIKTRGQQVTLSCSPISGHRSVSWYQQTPGQGLQFLFEYFSETQRNKGNFPGRFSGRQFSNSRSEMNVSTLELGDSALYLCASSPGGQPNEKLFFGSGTQLSVL.

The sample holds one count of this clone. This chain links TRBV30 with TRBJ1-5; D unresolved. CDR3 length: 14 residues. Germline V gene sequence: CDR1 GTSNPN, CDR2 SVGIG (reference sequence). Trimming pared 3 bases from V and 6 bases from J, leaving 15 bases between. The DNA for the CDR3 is TGTGCCTGGAGCGACTATCGAGCGGGTCAGCCCCAGCATTTT. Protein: CAWSDYRAGQPQHF.

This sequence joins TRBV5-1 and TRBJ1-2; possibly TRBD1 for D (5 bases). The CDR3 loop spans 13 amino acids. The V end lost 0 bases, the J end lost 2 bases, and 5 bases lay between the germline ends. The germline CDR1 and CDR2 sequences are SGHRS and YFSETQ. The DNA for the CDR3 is TGCGCCAGCAGCTTGGCAGGGAACTATGGCTACACCTTC. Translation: CASSLAGNYGYTF.

The CDR3 is CASSLWAGGNTEAFF. The CDR3 coding sequence is TGTGCCAGCAGCTTGTGGGCAGGGGGAAACACTGAAGCTTTCTTT. V usage is TRBV11-2 and J usage is TRBJ1-1; 7 bases match TRBD1. After removal of 3 bases from V and 2 bases from J, the junction contained 6 bases not matched to a gene. The CDR3 sequence is 15 residues long. CDR1 and CDR2 (germline): SGHAT, FQNNGV.

The DNA of the CDR3 is TGTGCCATCAGTGAGTTGGACAGGGGCTACGAGCAGTACTTC. Amino acids: CAISELDRGYEQYF. The V and J genes are TRBV10-3 and TRBJ2-7; 9 bases line up with TRBD1. Unmatched junction bases numbered 1, after V lost 1 base and J lost 3 bases. There are 14 residues in the CDR3. The germline V gene has CDR1 ENHRY and CDR2 SYGVKD.

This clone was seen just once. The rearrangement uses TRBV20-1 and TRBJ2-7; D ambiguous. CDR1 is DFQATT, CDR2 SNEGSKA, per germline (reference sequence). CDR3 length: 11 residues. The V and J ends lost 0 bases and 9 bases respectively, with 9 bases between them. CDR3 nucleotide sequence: TGCAGTGCTAGAGATCCGTTCCGGCAGTACTTC. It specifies CSARDPFRQYF.

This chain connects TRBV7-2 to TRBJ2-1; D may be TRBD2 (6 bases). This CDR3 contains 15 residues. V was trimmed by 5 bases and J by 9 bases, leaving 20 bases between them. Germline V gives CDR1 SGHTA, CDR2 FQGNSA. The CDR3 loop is CASSPTGLTRVEQFF. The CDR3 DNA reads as TGTGCCAGCAGCCCGACGGGACTTACTCGGGTTGAGCAGTTCTTC.

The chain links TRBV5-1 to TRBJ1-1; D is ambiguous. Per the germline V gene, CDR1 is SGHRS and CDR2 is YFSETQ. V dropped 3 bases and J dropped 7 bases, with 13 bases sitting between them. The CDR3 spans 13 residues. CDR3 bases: TGCGCCAGCAGCTCTGGGCCTTCGTATGAAGCTTTCTTT. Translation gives CASSSGPSYEAFF.

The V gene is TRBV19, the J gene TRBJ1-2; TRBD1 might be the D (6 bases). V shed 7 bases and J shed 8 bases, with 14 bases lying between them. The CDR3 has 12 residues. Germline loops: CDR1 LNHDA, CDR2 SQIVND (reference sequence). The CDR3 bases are TGTGCCAGTATGAGGGGGGTCGGAGGCTACACCTTC. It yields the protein CASMRGVGGYTF.

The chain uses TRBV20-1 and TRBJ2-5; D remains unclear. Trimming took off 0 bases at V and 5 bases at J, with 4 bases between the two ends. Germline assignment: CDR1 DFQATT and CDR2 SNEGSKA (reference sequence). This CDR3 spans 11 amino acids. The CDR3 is CSARDVETQYF. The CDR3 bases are TGCAGTGCTAGAGATGTCGAGACCCAGTACTTC.

The CDR3 nucleotides read TGTGCCAGCAGTTACGCAGGGCCGAGCACAGATACGCAGTATTTT. This codes for CASSYAGPSTDTQYF. This rearrangement joins TRBV6-5 to TRBJ2-3; possible D gene TRBD1, 5 bases. Between the trimmed V and J ends, which lost 2 bases and 0 bases, there was a span of 9 bases. Germline V lookup: CDR1 MNHEY, CDR2 SVGAGI. This CDR3 is 15 amino acids long.

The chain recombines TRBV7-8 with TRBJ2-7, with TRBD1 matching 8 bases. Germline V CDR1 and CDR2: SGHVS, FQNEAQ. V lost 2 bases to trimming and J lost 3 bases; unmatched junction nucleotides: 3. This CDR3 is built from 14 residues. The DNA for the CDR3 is TGTGCCAGCAGCTTAATAACAGGGGGCTACGAGCAGTACTTC. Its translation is CASSLITGGYEQYF.

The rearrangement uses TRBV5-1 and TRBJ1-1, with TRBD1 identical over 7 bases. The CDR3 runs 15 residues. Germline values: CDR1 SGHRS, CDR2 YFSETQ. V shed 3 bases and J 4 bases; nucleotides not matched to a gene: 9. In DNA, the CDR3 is TGCGCCAGCAGCTCGACAGGGCTGGGGACCACTGAAGCTTTCTTT. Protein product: CASSSTGLGTTEAFF.